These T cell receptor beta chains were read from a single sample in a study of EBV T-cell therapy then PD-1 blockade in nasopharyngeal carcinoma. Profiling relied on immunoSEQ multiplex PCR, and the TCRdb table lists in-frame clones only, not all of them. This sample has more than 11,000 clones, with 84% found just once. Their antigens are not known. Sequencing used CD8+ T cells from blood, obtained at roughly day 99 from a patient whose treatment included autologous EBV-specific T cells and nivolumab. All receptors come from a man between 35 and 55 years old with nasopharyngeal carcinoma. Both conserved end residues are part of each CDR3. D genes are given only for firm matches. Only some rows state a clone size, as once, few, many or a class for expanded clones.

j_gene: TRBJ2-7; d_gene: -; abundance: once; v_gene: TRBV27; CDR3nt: TGTGCCAGCAGTTCCCGATCCTACGAGCAGTACTTC; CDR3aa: CASSSRSYEQYF
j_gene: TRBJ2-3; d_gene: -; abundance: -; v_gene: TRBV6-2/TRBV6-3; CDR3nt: TGTGCCAGCAGTTACCCTCCAGATACGCAGTATTTT; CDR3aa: CASSYPPDTQYF
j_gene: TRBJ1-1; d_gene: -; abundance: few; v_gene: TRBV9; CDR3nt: TGTGCCAGCAGCGAAGGGGCTACGCGGGCTTTCTTT; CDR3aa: CASSEGATRAFF
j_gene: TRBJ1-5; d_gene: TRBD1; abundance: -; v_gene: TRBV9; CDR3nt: TGTCCCCGCCGCGGGGGCGGGGCAGGGGGCAAATATAGCAATCAGCCCCAGCATTTT; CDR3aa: CPRRGGGAGGKYSNQPQHF
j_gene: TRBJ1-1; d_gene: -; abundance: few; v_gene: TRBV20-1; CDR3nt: TGCAGTGTGCCCCGTGGGACTGAAGCTTTCTTT; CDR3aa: CSVPRGTEAFF
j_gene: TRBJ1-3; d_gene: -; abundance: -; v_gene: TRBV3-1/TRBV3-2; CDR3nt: TGTGCCAGCAGCCAAGATGACGGCTCTGGAAACACCATATATTTT; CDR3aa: CASSQDDGSGNTIYF
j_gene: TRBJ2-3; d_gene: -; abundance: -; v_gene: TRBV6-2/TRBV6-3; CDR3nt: TGTGCCAGCAGTTACTCGGCGACGTCAGATACGCAGTATTTT; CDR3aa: CASSYSATSDTQYF
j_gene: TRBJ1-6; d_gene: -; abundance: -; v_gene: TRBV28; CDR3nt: TGTGCCAGCAGTTTAGGCCTCTCATCACCCCTCCACTTT; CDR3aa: CASSLGLSSPLHF
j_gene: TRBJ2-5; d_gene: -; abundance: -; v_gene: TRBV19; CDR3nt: TGTGCCAGTAGTATAGGGACAGTTTTTGCCCAGTACTTC; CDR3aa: CASSIGTVFAQYF
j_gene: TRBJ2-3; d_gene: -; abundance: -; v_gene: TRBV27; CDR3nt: TGTGCCAGCAGTATGACCTGTTTCCGGTGCACAGATACGCAGTATTTT; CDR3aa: CASSMTCFRCTDTQYF
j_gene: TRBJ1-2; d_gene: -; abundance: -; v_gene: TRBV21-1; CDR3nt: TGTGCCAGCAGCCCAAAGACAGTTCTGGGCCTTGGCTACACCTTC; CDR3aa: CASSPKTVLGLGYTF
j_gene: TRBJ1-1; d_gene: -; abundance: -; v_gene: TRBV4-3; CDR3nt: TGCGCCAGCAGCCAAGCAGGGTACACTGAAGCTTTCTTT; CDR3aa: CASSQAGYTEAFF
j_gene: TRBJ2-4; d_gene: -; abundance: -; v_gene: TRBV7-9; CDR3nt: TGTGCCAGCAGCTTAGCATTGAGGGGGGAAGCCAAAAACATTCAGTACTTC; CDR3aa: CASSLALRGEAKNIQYF
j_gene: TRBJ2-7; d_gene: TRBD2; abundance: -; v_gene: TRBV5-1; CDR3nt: TGCGCCAGCAGCCCTAGACTAGCGGGGTTGCAGTACTTC; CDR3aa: CASSPRLAGLQYF
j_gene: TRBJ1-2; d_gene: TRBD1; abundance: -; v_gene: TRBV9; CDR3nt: TGTGCCAGCAGAGCCGGGACAGCTCATGGCTACACCTTC; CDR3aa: CASRAGTAHGYTF
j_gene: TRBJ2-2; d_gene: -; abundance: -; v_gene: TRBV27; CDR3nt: TGTGCCAGTTTGACTACCTACCGGGACAGGTCAGAGGGGGGGCCGAACACCGGGGAGCTGTTTTTT; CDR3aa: CASLTTYRDRSEGGPNTGELFF
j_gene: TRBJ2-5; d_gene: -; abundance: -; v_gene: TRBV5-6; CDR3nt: TGTGCCAGCAGCTTGGGACTGAACCCAAGAACCCAGTACTTC; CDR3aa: CASSLGLNPRTQYF
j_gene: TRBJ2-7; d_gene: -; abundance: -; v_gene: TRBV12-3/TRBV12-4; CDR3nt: TGTGCCAGCAGTTTGTCAGGCGAGCAGTACTTC; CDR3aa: CASSLSGEQYF
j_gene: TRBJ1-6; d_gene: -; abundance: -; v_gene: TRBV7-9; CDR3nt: TGTGCCAGCAGCCCGGGGGTTTCACCCCTCCACTTT; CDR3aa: CASSPGVSPLHF
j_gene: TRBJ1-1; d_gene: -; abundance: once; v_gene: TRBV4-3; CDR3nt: TGCGCCAGCAGCCAAGATTATGGCAGGACGGCGCTCCTGAACACTGAAGCTTTCTTT; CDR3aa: CASSQDYGRTALLNTEAFF
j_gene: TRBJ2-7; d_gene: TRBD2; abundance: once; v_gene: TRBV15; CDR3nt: TGTGCCACAGGGGAGGGTTACTACGAGCAGTACTTC; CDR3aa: CATGEGYYEQYF
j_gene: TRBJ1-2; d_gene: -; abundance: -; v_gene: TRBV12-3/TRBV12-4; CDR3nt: TGTGCCAGCAGTCTCCCTAGTAAAATTGGCTACACCTTC; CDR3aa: CASSLPSKIGYTF
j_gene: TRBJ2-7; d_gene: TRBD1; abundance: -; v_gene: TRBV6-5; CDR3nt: TGTGCCAGCAGTTACTCGACAGGGGTGTACGAGCAGTACTTC; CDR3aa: CASSYSTGVYEQYF
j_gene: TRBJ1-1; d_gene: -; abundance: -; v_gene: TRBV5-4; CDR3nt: TGTGCCAGCAGCTTCTCCACTGAAGCTTTCTTT; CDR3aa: CASSFSTEAFF
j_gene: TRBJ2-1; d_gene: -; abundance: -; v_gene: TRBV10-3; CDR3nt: TGTGCCATCAGTGAATTGGAAGGTGAGCAGTTCTTC; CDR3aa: CAISELEGEQFF
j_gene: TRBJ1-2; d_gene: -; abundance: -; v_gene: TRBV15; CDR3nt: TGTGCCACCAGCAGAGGGCGGAAATCCCCCTATGGCTACACCTTC; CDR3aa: CATSRGRKSPYGYTF
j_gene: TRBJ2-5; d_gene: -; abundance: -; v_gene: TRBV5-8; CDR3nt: TGTGCCAGCAGCTTGTGGGGTTGGGAGACCCAGTACTTC; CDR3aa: CASSLWGWETQYF
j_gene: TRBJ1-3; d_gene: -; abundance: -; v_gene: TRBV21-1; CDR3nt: TGTGCCAGCAGCAATCCCTCAGGGGACTCTGGAAACACCATATATTTT; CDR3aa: CASSNPSGDSGNTIYF
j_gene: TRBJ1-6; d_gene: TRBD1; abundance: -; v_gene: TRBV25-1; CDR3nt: TGTGCCAGCAGTGAAGGACAGGGAAATTCACCCCTCCACTTT; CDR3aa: CASSEGQGNSPLHF
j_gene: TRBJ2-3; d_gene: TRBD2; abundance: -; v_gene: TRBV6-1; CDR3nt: TGTGCCAGCAGTGGAGCGGGGGGAGGGGCAGATACGCAGTATTTT; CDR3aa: CASSGAGGGADTQYF
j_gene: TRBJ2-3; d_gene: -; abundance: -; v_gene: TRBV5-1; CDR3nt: TGCGCCAGCAGCTTGGGACAGAGCACAGATACGCAGTATTTT; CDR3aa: CASSLGQSTDTQYF
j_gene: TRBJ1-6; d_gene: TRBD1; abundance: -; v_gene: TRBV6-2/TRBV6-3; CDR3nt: TGTGCCAGCAGTCACGAGACAGGGGTGGACGGACTTATGGATAATTCACCCCTCCACTTT; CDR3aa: CASSHETGVDGLMDNSPLHF
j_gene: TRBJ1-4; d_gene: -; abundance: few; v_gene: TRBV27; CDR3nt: TGTGCCAGCAGTCCCGGACCCCTACCGGGCAGTGAAAAACTGTTTTTT; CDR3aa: CASSPGPLPGSEKLFF
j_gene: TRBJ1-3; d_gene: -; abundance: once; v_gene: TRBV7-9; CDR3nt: TGTGCCAGCAGTTACTCACAGGCCCCTGGAAACACCATATATTTT; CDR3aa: CASSYSQAPGNTIYF
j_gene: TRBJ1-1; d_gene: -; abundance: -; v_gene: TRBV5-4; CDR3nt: TGTGCCAGCAAGGGGGGGGCGGTGAACACTGAAGCTTTCTTT; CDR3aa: CASKGGAVNTEAFF
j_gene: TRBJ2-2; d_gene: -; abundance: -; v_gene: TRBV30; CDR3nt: TGTGCCTGGGGAGGGGGCGCGGGCACCGGGGAGCTGTTTTTT; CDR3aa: CAWGGGAGTGELFF
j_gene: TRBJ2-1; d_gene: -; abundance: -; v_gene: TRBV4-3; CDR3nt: TGCGCCAGCAGCCAAGAGCGGGGTTACTCCAATGAGCAGTTCTTC; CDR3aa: CASSQERGYSNEQFF
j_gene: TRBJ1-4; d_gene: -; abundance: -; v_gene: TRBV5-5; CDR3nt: TGTGCCAGCAGCTTGGTTGGTGAAAAACTGTTTTTT; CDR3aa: CASSLVGEKLFF
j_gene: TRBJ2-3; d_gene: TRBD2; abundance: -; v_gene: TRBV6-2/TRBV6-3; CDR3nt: TGTGCCAGCAGTTACGCTAGCGGGGGGGCGGATACGCAGTATTTT; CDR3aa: CASSYASGGADTQYF
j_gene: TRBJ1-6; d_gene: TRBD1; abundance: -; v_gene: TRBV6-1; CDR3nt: TGTGCCAGCAGTGAAATGGCAGGGGGGGAATCACCCCTCCACTTT; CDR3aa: CASSEMAGGESPLHF
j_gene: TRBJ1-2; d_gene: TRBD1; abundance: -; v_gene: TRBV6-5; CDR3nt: TGTGCCAGCAGTTACTCGGAGGGGGGACAGCCCGGCTACACCTTC; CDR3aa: CASSYSEGGQPGYTF
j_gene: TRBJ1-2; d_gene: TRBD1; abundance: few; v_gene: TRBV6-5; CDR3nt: TGTGCCAGCAGTCTTTACACAGGGACAGGCTATGGCTACACCTTC; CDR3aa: CASSLYTGTGYGYTF
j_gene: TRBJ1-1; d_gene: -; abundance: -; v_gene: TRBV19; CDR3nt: TGTGCCAGTAGTATAGGGACCATGGAAGCTTTCTTT; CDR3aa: CASSIGTMEAFF
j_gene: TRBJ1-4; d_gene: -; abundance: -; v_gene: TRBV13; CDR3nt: TGTGCCAGCAGCCCCCTGGAAAGGAGTAATGAAAAACTGTTTTTT; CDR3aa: CASSPLERSNEKLFF
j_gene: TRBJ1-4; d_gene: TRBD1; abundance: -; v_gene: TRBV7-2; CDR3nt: TGTGCCAGCAGCTTAGTAACGGGACAGGACGAAAGACTGTTTTTT; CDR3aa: CASSLVTGQDERLFF
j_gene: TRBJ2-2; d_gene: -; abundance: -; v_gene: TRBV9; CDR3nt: TGTGCCAGCAGCGTAGTTACCGGGGAGCTGTTTTTT; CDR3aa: CASSVVTGELFF
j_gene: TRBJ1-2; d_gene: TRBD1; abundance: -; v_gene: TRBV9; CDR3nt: TGTGCCAGCAGCGCAGGGGGAGGCTACACCTTC; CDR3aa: CASSAGGGYTF
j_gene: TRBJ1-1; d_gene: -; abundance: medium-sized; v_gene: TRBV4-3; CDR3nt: TGCGCCAGCAGCCAAGCCTACTATTCGGGGACCGAAGCTTTCTTT; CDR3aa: CASSQAYYSGTEAFF
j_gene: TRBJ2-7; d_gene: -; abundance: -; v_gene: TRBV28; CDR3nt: TGTGCCAGCAGTTTATTTGGGGTGTCGACTGCATCCTACTACGAGCAGTACTTC; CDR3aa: CASSLFGVSTASYYEQYF
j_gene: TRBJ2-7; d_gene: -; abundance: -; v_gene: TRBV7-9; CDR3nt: TGTGCCAGCAGCTCCCCCGGGACTGCGAGATCCTACGAGCAGTACTTC; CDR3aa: CASSSPGTARSYEQYF